The 26 T cell receptor beta chains in this list originate from one sample, sequenced in a study of blood T cell repertoires in COVID-19. The table came from immunoSEQ multiplex PCR; TCRdb's copy has only in-frame clones and leaves some out. The data contain 150,000 to 190,000 clones, less than 90% of them singletons. The sample comprised peripheral blood. The receptors come from a woman in her sixties or seventies with acute or convalescent COVID-19.

The J gene is TRBJ1-1, the V gene TRBV11-3; D not resolved. CDR1 is SGHNT and CDR2 is YENEEA in the germline V gene. The CDR3 consists of 15 residues. The ends were cut back, 5 bases at V and 0 bases at J, with 13 bases in the middle. The CDR3 protein is CASSRELPMNTEAFF. The DNA for the CDR3 is TGTGCCAGCAGCCGGGAGTTACCCATGAACACTGAAGCTTTCTTT.

The chain is built from TRBV11-2 and TRBJ2-5, with D tentatively TRBD2 (6 bases). V lost 2 bases and J 5 bases, leaving 21 bases between the germline ends. The germline V gene encodes CDR1 SGHAT and CDR2 FQNNGV. This CDR3 contains 17 residues. The CDR3: CASSLKMGGPRAETQYF. CDR3 coding DNA: TGTGCCAGCAGCTTAAAAATGGGGGGTCCTCGTGCGGAGACCCAGTACTTC. The full variable domain, rest sourced from reference TRBV11-2 and TRBJ2-5, is EAGVAQSPRYKIIEKRQSVAFWCNPISGHATLYWYQQILGQGPKLLIQFQNNGVVDDSQLPKDRFSAERLKGVDSTLKIQPAKLEDSAVYLCASSLKMGGPRAETQYFGPGTRLLVL.

The chain couples TRBV4-2 to TRBJ1-2, with 7 positions matching TRBD1. V trimming: 5 bases; J trimming: 2 bases; junction bases outside the gene matches: 5. Germline V gene data show CDR1 as LGHNA and CDR2 as YNFKEQ. This CDR3 is 14 amino acids long. The CDR3 loop is CASSTLGQNYGYTF. In DNA form, the CDR3 reads TGTGCCAGCAGCACCCTGGGACAGAACTATGGCTACACCTTC.

This chain uses TRBV15 with TRBJ1-2; 12 bases align to TRBD1. Looked up from germline, CDR1 is LNHNV and CDR2 is YYDKDF (reference sequence). The V segment lost 4 bases and the J segment 9 bases; nucleotides outside the gene matches: 12. This CDR3 spans 16 amino acids. CDR3 DNA sequence: TGTGCCACCAGCACTCATACCGGGACAGGGGGCGATCGCTACACCTTC. Amino acids: CATSTHTGTGGDRYTF.

The V call is TRBV29-1, the J call TRBJ2-7, with 7 bases fitting TRBD1. CDR3 length: 12 residues. Germline V lookup: CDR1 SQVTM, CDR2 ANQGSEA. The V segment lost 5 bases and the J segment 2 bases; nucleotides outside the gene matches: 3. The CDR3 DNA reads as TGCAGCGTTATCGACAGGGCCTACGAGCAGTACTTC. It specifies CSVIDRAYEQYF.

This sequence joins TRBV18 and TRBJ1-4; 7 bases agree with TRBD1. CDR1 is KGHSH, CDR2 LQKENI, per germline. This CDR3 region has 15 residues. V was clipped by 5 bases and J by 8 bases; unmatched bases: 11. The CDR3 bases are TGTGCCAGCTCAACTCAACAGGGGAAGGACGAAAAACTGTTTTTT. This encodes CASSTQQGKDEKLFF.

This chain links TRBV5-6 with TRBJ1-6; no clear D gene. Germline V CDR1 and CDR2: SGHDT, YYEEEE. Trimming shortened V by 0 bases and J by 2 bases, and 9 bases separated the two germline ends. The CDR3 runs 16 residues. The CDR3 region has the DNA TGTGCCAGCAGCTTGGGTAGCAGCACCTATAATTCACCCCTCCACTTT. This codes for CASSLGSSTYNSPLHF.

The V call is TRBV2, the J call TRBJ2-5; D is ambiguous. V lost 0 bases and J lost 7, with 18 bases in between. CDR3 size: 16 residues. Germline loops: CDR1 SNHLY, CDR2 FYNNEI. Written as DNA, the CDR3 is TGTGCCAGCAGTGAAGCGCAATCCCGGGTTACCGTGACCCAGTACTTC. Translating it yields CASSEAQSRVTVTQYF.

The chain is built from TRBV7-9 and TRBJ2-1, with 7 bases matching TRBD1. The CDR3 length is 14 residues. V shed 3 bases and J 2 bases; nucleotides not matched to a gene: 1. From germline, CDR1 is SEHNR and CDR2 FQNEAQ (reference sequence). The CDR3 DNA is TGTGCCAGCAGCTTGACAGGGCCCTACAATGAGCAGTTCTTC. Protein product: CASSLTGPYNEQFF.

This chain links TRBV3-1 (or the pseudogene TRBV3-2) with TRBJ2-1; TRBD1 matches at 11 bases. This CDR3 comprises 13 residues. The V gene end was trimmed by 3 bases and the J gene end by 15 bases; junction bases not matched to a gene: 7. Germline V CDR1 and CDR2: LGHDT, YNNKEL (reference sequence). The CDR3 protein is CASSHGQGANAFF. The CDR3 DNA reads as TGTGCCAGCAGCCACGGACAGGGGGCGAATGCGTTCTTC.

The J gene is TRBJ2-1, the V gene TRBV5-1; the match to TRBD2 covers 9 bases. CDR3 size: 16 residues. Germline V gives CDR1 SGHRS, CDR2 YFSETQ. Trimming took 0 bases from V and 5 from J; bases not matched to a gene: 6. CDR3 nucleotide sequence: TGCGCCAGCAGCTTGGTTGCGCGGGGGGGAAACAATGAGCAGTTCTTC. Its protein product is CASSLVARGGNNEQFF.

The chain links TRBV5-1 to TRBJ2-1, with 8 bases fitting TRBD2. The CDR3 totals 16 residues. Germline CDR1 is SGHRS and CDR2 is YFSETQ. After removal of 0 bases from V and 0 bases from J, the junction contained 2 bases not matched to a gene. The CDR3 DNA sequence: TGCGCCAGCAGCTTGGATGCGGGGGGCTCCTACAATGAGCAGTTCTTC. As protein: CASSLDAGGSYNEQFF. Supplemented by reference TRBV5-1 and TRBJ2-1, the full variable domain reads KAGVTQTPRYLIKTRGQQVTLSCSPISGHRSVSWYQQTPGQGLQFLFEYFSETQRNKGNFPGRFSGRQFSNSRSEMNVSTLELGDSALYLCASSLDAGGSYNEQFFGPGTRLTVL.

V gene TRBV7-2 combines with J gene TRBJ1-5; 7 positions agree with TRBD1. Germline V lookup: CDR1 SGHTA, CDR2 FQGNSA. J gave up 4 bases and V 1 base, and 7 bases lay outside the gene matches. The CDR3 sequence is 16 residues long. The DNA of the CDR3 is TGTGCCAGCAGCTTAGGCAGGGGGAGAGGAAATCAGCCCCAGCATTTT. It is translated as CASSLGRGRGNQPQHF.

The gene calls are TRBV6-5 and TRBJ2-3, with TRBD1 matching over 7 bases. Germline trimming cut 2 bases from V and 1 base from J; bases unmatched to any gene: 3. The V gene's germline CDR1 is MNHEY and CDR2 SVGAGI. The CDR3 sequence is 15 residues long. The CDR3 loop reads CASSYGDRRTDTQYF. CDR3 sequence (DNA): TGTGCCAGCAGTTACGGGGACAGACGCACAGATACGCAGTATTTT.

The chain joins TRBV13 to TRBJ2-1; the match to TRBD1 covers 9 bases. Germline lookup yields CDR1 PRHDT and CDR2 FYEKMQ (reference sequence). V lost 0 bases, J lost 6 bases, and 3 bases stayed unmatched. CDR3 length: 15 residues. The CDR3 region is CASSLGQGALNEQFF. The CDR3 DNA reads TGTGCCAGCAGCTTAGGACAGGGGGCCCTCAATGAGCAGTTCTTC.

This chain joins TRBV5-1 and TRBJ1-1, with D perhaps matching TRBD1 (5 bases). Looked up from germline, CDR1 is SGHRS and CDR2 is YFSETQ. This CDR3 is built from 13 residues. V gave up 5 bases and J gave up 7 bases, with 15 bases separating them. The CDR3 reads CASSWSPGGEAFF. The CDR3 nucleotides are TGCGCCAGCAGTTGGAGCCCCGGGGGTGAAGCTTTCTTT.

This chain links TRBV6-6 with TRBJ1-4; D is unclear. This CDR3 is built from 15 residues. The ends were cut back, 3 bases at V and 7 bases at J, with 15 bases in the middle. Germline CDR1 reads MNHNY; CDR2 reads SVGAGI (reference sequence). CDR3 in amino acids: CASSYIRTYIEKLFF. In nucleotides, the CDR3 is TGTGCCAGCAGTTATATCCGGACTTACATTGAAAAACTGTTTTTT.

The V and J genes are TRBV4-1 and TRBJ2-3, with 12 bases that match TRBD1. Germline V gene data show CDR1 as MGHRA and CDR2 as YSYEKL. The CDR3 runs 18 residues. V gave up 3 bases and J gave up 4 bases; unmatched junction bases: 11. CDR3 region: CASSQNTGTGGSPDTQYF. Written as DNA, the CDR3 is TGCGCCAGCAGCCAGAACACCGGGACAGGGGGCAGCCCAGATACGCAGTATTTT.

The V call is TRBV5-1, the J call TRBJ2-3; the D gene is possibly TRBD2 (7 bases). Trimming removed 4 bases at V and 4 bases at J, with 16 bases between. Germline assignment: CDR1 SGHRS and CDR2 YFSETQ. This CDR3 is built from 15 residues. The CDR3 coding sequence is TGCGCCAGCAGCCGGTCGGGGGGCAGGGCAGATACGCAGTATTTT. It specifies CASSRSGGRADTQYF.

The gene calls are TRBV24-1 and TRBJ1-4, with 7 positions matching TRBD1. Germline assignment: CDR1 KGHDR and CDR2 SFDVKD. This CDR3 region has 15 residues. Trimming took 3 bases from V and 8 from J; bases not matched to a gene: 8. The CDR3 sequence: CATSDGQVADEKLFF. CDR3 in DNA: TGTGCCACCAGTGATGGACAGGTTGCCGACGAAAAACTGTTTTTT.

This clone was recorded many times. V is TRBV18 and J is TRBJ2-5; D is undetermined. The CDR3 runs 15 residues. Germline CDR1 and CDR2: KGHSH and LQKENI. V dropped 3 bases and J dropped 2 bases, with 13 bases sitting between them. The CDR3 DNA sequence: TGTGCCAGCTCACCCAACCCGGGTGGGCAAGAGACCCAGTACTTC. It specifies CASSPNPGGQETQYF.

The V gene is TRBV7-2, the J gene TRBJ2-2; 10 bases map to TRBD2. CDR1 SGHTA and CDR2 FQGNSA come from the germline V gene. The CDR3 runs to 18 residues. Trimming at V came to 4 bases and at J to 4 bases, leaving 12 bases not matched to a gene. The CDR3 coding sequence is TGTGCCAGCAGCTCCCCGCACGGAGCGGGGGGGGCCACCGGGGAGCTGTTTTTT. Its translation: CASSSPHGAGGATGELFF.

The chain links TRBV12-3 or TRBV12-4 to TRBJ1-1, with D possibly TRBD1 on 5 matching bases. The CDR3 length is 13 residues. The ends were cut back, 0 bases at V and 5 bases at J, with 7 bases in the middle. The CDR3 DNA follows: TGTGCCAGCAGTTTAGCCAGGGCAACTGAAGCTTTCTTT. It is translated as CASSLARATEAFF.

This clone was recorded once. This sequence joins TRBV2 and TRBJ1-1; D not resolved. The CDR3 is made up of 14 amino acids. V was shortened by 7 bases and J by 6 bases, with 18 bases between the two germline ends. Germline CDR1 reads SNHLY; CDR2 reads FYNNEI. The CDR3 sequence: CASKKGSGGAEAFF. For the CDR3, the DNA is TGTGCCAGCAAAAAAGGCAGCGGTGGGGCTGAAGCTTTCTTT.

This clone was recorded a few times. This rearrangement joins TRBV6-5 to TRBJ1-6; 7 positions agree with TRBD1. Trimming at V came to 7 bases and at J to 8 bases, leaving 11 bases not matched to a gene. CDR3 size: 15 residues. Per the germline V gene, CDR1 is MNHEY and CDR2 is SVGAGI. CDR3 in DNA: TGTGCCAGCACTTTACAGGGGTCGCAATATTCACCCCTCCACTTT. Residues: CASTLQGSQYSPLHF.

The rearrangement uses TRBV2 and TRBJ1-2, with D possibly TRBD1 on 5 matching bases. V shed 4 bases and J shed 4 bases, with 16 bases lying between them. CDR1 SNHLY and CDR2 FYNNEI come from the germline V gene. There are 15 residues in the CDR3. CDR3 in amino acids: CASSGGRGEGYGYTF. CDR3 sequence (DNA): TGTGCCAGCAGTGGGGGGAGGGGAGAGGGCTATGGCTACACCTTC. Complete variable domain (other parts from reference TRBV2 and TRBJ1-2): EPEVTQTPSHQVTQMGQEVILRCVPISNHLYFYWYRQILGQKVEFLVSFYNNEISEKSEIFDDQFSVERPDGSNFTLKIRSTKLEDSAMYFCASSGGRGEGYGYTFGSGTRLTVV.